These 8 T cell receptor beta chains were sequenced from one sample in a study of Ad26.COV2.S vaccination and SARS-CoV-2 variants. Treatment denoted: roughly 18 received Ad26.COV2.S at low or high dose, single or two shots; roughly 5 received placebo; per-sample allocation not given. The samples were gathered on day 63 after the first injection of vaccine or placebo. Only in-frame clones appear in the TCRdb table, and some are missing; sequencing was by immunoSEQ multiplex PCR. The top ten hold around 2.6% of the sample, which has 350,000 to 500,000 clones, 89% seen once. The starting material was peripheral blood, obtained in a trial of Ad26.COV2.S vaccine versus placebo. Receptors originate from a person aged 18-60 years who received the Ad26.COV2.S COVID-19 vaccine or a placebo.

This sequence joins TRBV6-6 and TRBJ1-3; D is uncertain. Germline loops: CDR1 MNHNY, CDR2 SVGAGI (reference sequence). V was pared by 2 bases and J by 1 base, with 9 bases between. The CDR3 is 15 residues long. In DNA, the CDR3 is TGTGCCAGCAGTTACGGACGGTTTTCTGGAAACACCATATATTTT. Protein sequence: CASSYGRFSGNTIYF.

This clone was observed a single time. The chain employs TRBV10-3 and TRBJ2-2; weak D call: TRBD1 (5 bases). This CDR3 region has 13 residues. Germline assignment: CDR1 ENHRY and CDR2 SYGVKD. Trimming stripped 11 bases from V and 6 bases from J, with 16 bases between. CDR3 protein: CAVGARLAGELFF. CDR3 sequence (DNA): TGTGCCGTAGGGGCACGACTCGCCGGGGAGCTGTTTTTT.

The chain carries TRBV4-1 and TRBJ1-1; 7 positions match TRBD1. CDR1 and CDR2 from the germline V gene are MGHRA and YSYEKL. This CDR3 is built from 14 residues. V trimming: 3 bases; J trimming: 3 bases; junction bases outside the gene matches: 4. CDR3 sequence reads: CASSQTGFDTEAFF. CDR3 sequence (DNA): TGCGCCAGCAGCCAGACAGGGTTCGACACTGAAGCTTTCTTT.

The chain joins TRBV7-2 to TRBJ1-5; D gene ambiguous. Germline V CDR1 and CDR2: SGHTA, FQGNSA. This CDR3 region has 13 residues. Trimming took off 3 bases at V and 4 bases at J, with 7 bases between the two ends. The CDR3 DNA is TGTGCCAGCAGCTTTGGCGGTAATCAGCCCCAGCATTTT. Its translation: CASSFGGNQPQHF.

CDR3 in DNA: TGTGCCAGCAGGACCCTTGGGGGGGCCGGCACAGATACGCAGTATTTT. It yields the protein CASRTLGGAGTDTQYF. The genes are TRBV28 and TRBJ2-3; TRBD2 might be the D (7 bases). V lost 6 bases, J lost 1 base, and 17 bases lay in between. The CDR3 is made up of 16 amino acids. Germline loops: CDR1 MDHEN, CDR2 SYDVKM. The full variable domain, with the rest looked up from reference TRBV28 and TRBJ2-3, is DVKVTQSSRYLVKRTGEKVFLECVQDMDHENMFWYRQDPGLGLRLIYFSYDVKMKEKGDIPEGYSVSREKKERFSLILESASTNQTSMYLCASRTLGGAGTDTQYFGPGTRLTVL.

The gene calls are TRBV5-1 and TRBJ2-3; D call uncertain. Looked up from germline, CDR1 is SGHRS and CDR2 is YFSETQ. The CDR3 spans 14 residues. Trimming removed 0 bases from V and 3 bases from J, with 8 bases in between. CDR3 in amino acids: CASSLEQTTDTQYF. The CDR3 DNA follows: TGCGCCAGCAGCTTGGAACAGACTACAGATACGCAGTATTTT.

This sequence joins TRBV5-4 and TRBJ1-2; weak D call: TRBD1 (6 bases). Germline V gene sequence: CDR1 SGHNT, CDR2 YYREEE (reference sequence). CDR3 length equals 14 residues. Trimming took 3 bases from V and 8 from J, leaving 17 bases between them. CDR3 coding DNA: TGTGCCAGCAGCTGGCCTAGGGGGGGCGCAGGCTACACCTTC. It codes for CASSWPRGGAGYTF.

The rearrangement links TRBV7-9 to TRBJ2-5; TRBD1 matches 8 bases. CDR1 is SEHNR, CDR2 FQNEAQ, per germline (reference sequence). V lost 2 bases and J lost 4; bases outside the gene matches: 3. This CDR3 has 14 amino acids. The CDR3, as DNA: TGTGCCAGCAGCTTACCGACAGGGGTAGAGACCCAGTACTTC. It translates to CASSLPTGVETQYF.